This T cell receptor (beta chain) was recorded in a study of blood T cell repertoires in COVID-19. Study overall: Both acute and convalescent COVID-19 samples were obtained from the United States, Italy and Spain. PBMCs, B-cell-depleted T cells, or T cells were the source of the cDNA or gDNA that made up the material.

Original handling: Using reference gene primer amplification, nucleated cell counts were estimated. Only in-frame clones appear in the TCRdb table, and some are missing; sequencing was by immunoSEQ multiplex PCR. V, J and clone size derive from that table, while D and trimming were established from the DNA sequence. The sample includes under 95,000 clones, 70% to 90% of them seen just once. Germline V gene sequence: CDR1 MNHEY, CDR2 SVGEGT. V was clipped by 6 bases and J by 2 bases, with 12 bases between them. The CDR3 covers 14 residues. The clonotype originates from a man aged 55 to 70 with acute or convalescent COVID-19. Sequencing input: peripheral blood. This chain links TRBV6-2 or TRBV6-3 with TRBJ2-3; D gene uncertain. The CDR3 reads CASSLGSPTDTQYF. CDR3 DNA: TGTGCCAGCAGCCTGGGTAGCCCCACAGATACGCAGTATTTT.